These 31 T cell receptor beta chains share one sample of origin, sequenced in a study of OX40 agonist ivuxolimab in advanced cancers. Produced via immunoSEQ multiplex PCR; TCRdb's table is partial and in-frame only. Counted here are tens of thousands of clones, 88% occurring once; the ten biggest clones make up about 9.6%. The material was CD4+ or CD8+ T cells sorted from blood, obtained in a trial of the OX40 agonist ivuxolimab. All receptors come from an adult with an advanced solid tumor such as melanoma, head and neck, liver or kidney cancer.

The chain couples TRBV5-5 to TRBJ1-1, with D uncertain. There are 15 residues in the CDR3. Germline CDR1 and CDR2: SGHKS and YYEKEE (reference sequence). V dropped 7 bases and J dropped 4 bases, with 20 bases sitting between them. The CDR3 DNA reads as TGTGCCAGCTCCCAGACTCTGGGCCCCAGCACTGAAGCTTTCTTT. Translating gives CASSQTLGPSTEAFF. The whole variable domain, filled in from reference TRBV5-5 and TRBJ1-1, reads DAGVTQSPTHLIKTRGQQVTLRCSPISGHKSVSWYQQVLGQGPQFIFQYYEKEERGRGNFPDRFSARQFPNYSSELNVNALLLGDSALYLCASSQTLGPSTEAFFGQGTRLTVV.

The gene calls are TRBV9 and TRBJ1-2, with a tentative D call TRBD1 (5 bases). The germline V gene has CDR1 SGDLS and CDR2 YYNGEE. The CDR3 runs 15 residues. V shed 0 bases and J shed 4 bases, with 13 bases lying between them. CDR3 nucleotide sequence: TGTGCCAGCAGCGTAGGAGGGGCGCGGAGCTATGGCTACACCTTC. Its protein product is CASSVGGARSYGYTF.

The genes are TRBV28 and TRBJ2-5; 10 positions match TRBD2. CDR3 length equals 13 residues. The V and J ends lost 5 bases and 5 bases, in that order; junction bases with no gene match: 2. Germline CDR1 reads MDHEN; CDR2 reads SYDVKM. CDR3 amino acids: CASSLAGDETQYF. The CDR3 nucleotides are TGTGCCAGCAGTCTAGCGGGAGACGAGACCCAGTACTTC.

This chain uses TRBV11-1 with TRBJ2-5; D is possibly TRBD1 or TRBD2 (6 bases each). CDR1 is SGHAT, CDR2 FQDESV, per germline (reference sequence). CDR3 size: 14 residues. Trimming pared 5 bases from V and 3 bases from J, leaving 13 bases between. As DNA, the CDR3 is TGTGCCAGCAGCCTAGGGGGGAATAAAGAGACCCAGTACTTC. This encodes CASSLGGNKETQYF.

This clone was seen more than once but under ten times. This chain joins TRBV28 and TRBJ1-2; TRBD1 aligns across 8 bases. V lost 3 bases to trimming and J lost 7 bases; unmatched junction nucleotides: 7. Germline V CDR1 and CDR2: MDHEN, SYDVKM. The CDR3 loop spans 14 amino acids. CDR3 nucleotides: TGTGCCAGCAGTTTTTCCAGGGGGCTTAGTGGCTACACCTTC. It encodes CASSFSRGLSGYTF.

J is TRBJ2-3 and V is TRBV12-5; unclear D gene. Germline V gene sequence: CDR1 LGHNT, CDR2 FRNRAP. This CDR3 comprises 13 residues. The V and J ends lost 0 bases and 5 bases respectively, with 6 bases between them. The CDR3 sequence is CASGLVLGDTQYF. The CDR3 DNA follows: TGTGCTAGTGGTTTGGTACTCGGAGATACGCAGTATTTT.

The rearrangement joins TRBV30 to TRBJ1-4; D call uncertain. Trimming left V 1 base short and J 5 bases short, with 8 bases between. CDR3 length equals 13 residues. CDR1 is GTSNPN and CDR2 is SVGIG in the germline V gene (reference sequence). The CDR3 DNA sequence: TGTGCCTGGAGTGGCCGTGAGAATGAAAAACTGTTTTTT. Its protein is CAWSGRENEKLFF.

The chain carries TRBV14 and TRBJ2-5, with 12 bases identical to TRBD1. The ends lost 4 bases at V and 5 bases at J; junction bases unmatched: 8. The CDR3 has 16 residues. The germline V gene encodes CDR1 SGHDN and CDR2 FVKESK. CDR3 sequence reads: CASSPSGTGGSETQYF. As DNA, the CDR3 is TGTGCCAGCAGCCCGAGCGGGACAGGGGGCTCGGAGACCCAGTACTTC.

The chain uses TRBV19 and TRBJ1-5; D gene unclear. The germline V gene has CDR1 LNHDA and CDR2 SQIVND (reference sequence). This CDR3 spans 13 amino acids. The V gene lost 3 bases and the J gene lost 7 bases, with 10 bases spanning the gap. The CDR3 loop reads CASSIREFQPQHF. DNA for the CDR3: TGTGCCAGTAGTATTAGGGAATTCCAGCCCCAGCATTTT.

J is TRBJ1-1 and V is TRBV5-5, with D possibly being TRBD1 (6 bases). Trimming took 1 base from V and 1 from J, leaving 11 bases between them. The germline gives CDR1 SGHKS, CDR2 YYEKEE (reference sequence). CDR3 length: 15 amino acids. The DNA for the CDR3 is TGTGCCAGCAGCTTGACGCGACAGGAGAACACTGAAGCTTTCTTT. Translation: CASSLTRQENTEAFF.

The chain joins TRBV19 to TRBJ2-2; unclear D gene. From germline, CDR1 is LNHDA and CDR2 SQIVND (reference sequence). V dropped 7 bases and J dropped 2 bases, with 5 bases sitting between them. This CDR3 has 12 amino acids. In DNA, the CDR3 is TGTGCCAGTAACCTAAACACCGGGGAGCTGTTTTTT. Amino acid sequence: CASNLNTGELFF.

CDR3 DNA sequence: TGCGCCAGCAGCTTACTAACGAATGAGCAGTTCTTC. Its translation is CASSLLTNEQFF. The chain carries TRBV5-1 and TRBJ2-1; D remains unclear. Germline V CDR1 and CDR2: SGHRS, YFSETQ. V dropped 2 bases and J dropped 7 bases, with 7 bases sitting between them. This CDR3 spans 12 amino acids.

The rearrangement links TRBV30 to TRBJ1-1; no clear D. Trimming cost V 3 bases and J 5 bases, with 10 bases left between them. The germline gives CDR1 GTSNPN, CDR2 SVGIG (reference sequence). This CDR3 comprises 12 residues. CDR3 in amino acids: CAWRRSRTEAFF. CDR3 DNA sequence: TGTGCCTGGAGGAGATCCCGGACTGAAGCTTTCTTT.

The CDR3 loop reads CASSPTGTSGMNEQFF. The CDR3 DNA sequence: TGCGCCAGCAGCCCAACCGGGACTAGCGGGATGAATGAGCAGTTCTTC. The chain employs TRBV5-1 and TRBJ2-1, with 13 bases identical to TRBD2. The CDR3 has 16 residues. Germline CDR1 and CDR2: SGHRS and YFSETQ. Germline trimming cut 4 bases from V and 7 bases from J; bases unmatched to any gene: 8.

The chain recombines TRBV28 with TRBJ2-1; TRBD2 aligns across 8 bases. V lost 3 bases, J lost 0 bases, and 13 bases stayed unmatched. This CDR3 has 19 amino acids. In germline, CDR1 is MDHEN, CDR2 SYDVKM. CDR3 nucleotide sequence: TGTGCCAGCAGTTTTCTTATTTTAGCGGGACACTTCTCCTACAATGAGCAGTTCTTC. Translated, it gives CASSFLILAGHFSYNEQFF. The full variable domain, completed using reference TRBV28 and TRBJ2-1, is DVKVTQSSRYLVKRTGEKVFLECVQDMDHENMFWYRQDPGLGLRLIYFSYDVKMKEKGDIPEGYSVSREKKERFSLILESASTNQTSMYLCASSFLILAGHFSYNEQFFGPGTRLTVL.

The chain combines TRBV6-5 with TRBJ2-7, with D possibly being TRBD2 (5 bases). CDR1 is MNHEY and CDR2 is SVGAGI in the germline V gene. The CDR3 contains 14 residues. V shed 2 bases and J shed 1 base, with 9 bases lying between them. In DNA, the CDR3 is TGTGCCAGCAGTTACCTCAGGACTTCCTACGAGCAGTACTTC. Its translation is CASSYLRTSYEQYF.

The chain has TRBV19 and TRBJ1-1; D may be TRBD1 (5 bases). The germline V and J ends were trimmed by 5 bases and 2 bases, with 9 bases remaining between them. The CDR3 loop spans 13 amino acids. Germline-derived CDR1 and CDR2 are LNHDA and SQIVND (reference sequence). CDR3 DNA sequence: TGTGCCAGTAGTCGGGACGTTAACACTGAAGCTTTCTTT. Amino acid sequence: CASSRDVNTEAFF.

This clone has a single count. CDR3 DNA sequence: TGTGCCAGCAGTCTCACTAGATTGTACAATGAGCAGTTCTTC. It encodes CASSLTRLYNEQFF. The J gene is TRBJ2-1, the V gene TRBV27, with TRBD2 as a possible D gene (5 bases). The CDR3 has 14 residues. Between the trimmed V and J ends, which lost 5 bases and 4 bases, there was a span of 12 bases. In germline, CDR1 is MNHEY, CDR2 SMNVEV (reference sequence).

The chain employs TRBV4-1 and TRBJ1-2, with D uncertain. The length of the CDR3 is 14 residues. V lost 5 bases, J lost 1 base, and 11 bases lay in between. Looked up from germline, CDR1 is MGHRA and CDR2 is YSYEKL. The CDR3 nucleotides are TGCGCCAGCAGCGTCCGGGAGGGTAACTATGGCTACACCTTC. Encoded protein: CASSVREGNYGYTF.

The rearrangement uses TRBV27 and TRBJ1-2; 9 bases align to TRBD1. Germline CDR1 is MNHEY and CDR2 is SMNVEV (reference sequence). CDR3 size: 16 residues. V dropped 3 bases and J dropped 4; count of bases not matched to a gene: 9. Written as DNA, the CDR3 is TGTGCCAGCAGTTTGACTACCGGGACAGGGTTCTATGGCTACACCTTC. The encoded protein is CASSLTTGTGFYGYTF.

A single count supports this clone. The junction departs from germline at one end; a sequencing error may be responsible. CDR3 DNA sequence: TGTGCCAGCAGCGAAGTCAGACCCTCGGGGGAGCAGTACTTC. Translation: CASSEVRPSGEQYF. This chain links TRBV2 with TRBJ2-7, with a weak D call TRBD2 (5 bases). The V gene's germline CDR1 is SNHLY and CDR2 FYNNEI. The CDR3 has 14 residues.

About this clone: Other DNA sequences in the sample encode the same CDR3. This chain links TRBV28 with TRBJ2-7, with 8 bases that match TRBD1. There are 15 residues in the CDR3. J gave up 6 bases and V 6 bases, and 13 bases lay outside the gene matches. The germline gives CDR1 MDHEN, CDR2 SYDVKM. The CDR3 DNA reads as TGTGCCAGCAGCCCGCGGACAGGGATTGTTTCCGAGCAGTACTTC. Protein sequence: CASSPRTGIVSEQYF. The whole variable domain, filled in from reference TRBV28 and TRBJ2-7, reads DVKVTQSSRYLVKRTGEKVFLECVQDMDHENMFWYRQDPGLGLRLIYFSYDVKMKEKGDIPEGYSVSREKKERFSLILESASTNQTSMYLCASSPRTGIVSEQYFGPGTRLTVT.

This clone occurred once. The chain joins TRBV29-1 to TRBJ2-5; no clear D. Trimming took 4 bases from V and 5 from J, leaving 8 bases between them. CDR1 and CDR2 (germline): SQVTM, ANQGSEA. The CDR3 is made up of 11 amino acids. CDR3 residues: CSVAGMETQYF. The CDR3 DNA is TGCAGCGTTGCTGGGATGGAGACCCAGTACTTC.

The gene calls are TRBV7-2 and TRBJ2-1, with TRBD2 matching over 12 bases. The CDR3 consists of 16 residues. V lost 4 bases, J lost 5 bases, and 6 bases stayed unmatched. Germline-derived CDR1 and CDR2 are SGHTA and FQGNSA. In DNA form, the CDR3 reads TGTGCCAGCAGCTATCGAGGACTAGCGGGAAACAATGAGCAGTTCTTC. This codes for CASSYRGLAGNNEQFF.

V gene TRBV9 combines with J gene TRBJ2-7; 14 nucleotides line up with TRBD2. With 3 bases clipped from V and 0 bases from J, the junction kept 8 bases outside the gene matches. The CDR3 totals 18 residues. CDR1 is SGDLS and CDR2 is YYNGEE in the germline V gene. CDR3 residues: CASSETSGRALCSYEQYF. CDR3 DNA: TGTGCCAGCAGCGAGACTAGCGGGAGGGCCCTTTGCTCCTACGAGCAGTACTTC.

The count of this clone is one. This sequence joins TRBV27 and TRBJ2-5; 10 bases align to TRBD2. V trimming: 7 bases; J trimming: 4 bases; junction bases outside the gene matches: 3. Germline-derived CDR1 and CDR2 are MNHEY and SMNVEV (reference sequence). The CDR3 totals 13 residues. This chain's CDR3 is CASTRLAGETQYF. The DNA of the CDR3 is TGTGCCAGCACCCGACTAGCGGGAGAGACCCAGTACTTC.

This chain uses TRBV28 with TRBJ2-4; unclear D gene. Looked up from germline, CDR1 is MDHEN and CDR2 is SYDVKM. The V and J ends lost 4 bases and 0 bases respectively, with 10 bases between them. This CDR3 is 15 amino acids long. The CDR3 sequence is CASSSLGLAKNIQYF. The CDR3 DNA follows: TGTGCCAGCAGTTCCCTCGGTCTAGCCAAAAACATTCAGTACTTC.

The chain has TRBV6-5 and TRBJ2-7, with TRBD1 as a possible D gene (5 bases). V shed 5 bases and J shed 3 bases, with 14 bases lying between them. In germline, CDR1 is MNHEY, CDR2 SVGAGI. The CDR3 length is 14 residues. DNA of the CDR3: TGTGCCAGCAGTCCCTTGATTCAGGGCTACGAGCAGTACTTC. Translated, it gives CASSPLIQGYEQYF.

The chain uses TRBV19 and TRBJ1-1, with 9 nucleotides matching TRBD1. Trimming cost V 5 bases and J 6 bases; bases outside gene matches: 16. The CDR3 contains 17 residues. Germline-derived CDR1 and CDR2 are LNHDA and SQIVND (reference sequence). CDR3 protein: CASSAGQGKPGLAEAFF. The CDR3, as DNA: TGTGCCAGTAGTGCGGGACAGGGTAAGCCGGGGCTTGCTGAAGCTTTCTTT.

DNA for the CDR3: TGTGCCAGCAGCGAACGGGACGGCCTTAATTCACCCCTCCACTTT. Translated, it gives CASSERDGLNSPLHF. The chain combines TRBV5-4 with TRBJ1-6, with D perhaps matching TRBD1 (5 bases). Trimming shortened V by 4 bases and J by 6 bases, and 14 bases separated the two germline ends. The CDR3 covers 15 residues. Germline-derived CDR1 and CDR2 are SGHNT and YYREEE (reference sequence).

The chain links TRBV18 to TRBJ2-3; D is perhaps TRBD1 (6 bases). V lost 3 bases, J lost 4 bases, and 11 bases lay in between. The CDR3 consists of 14 residues. CDR1 and CDR2 (germline): KGHSH, LQKENI. The DNA for the CDR3 is TGTGCCAGCTCACCGACAGGAGGATCAGATACGCAGTATTTT. Translation gives CASSPTGGSDTQYF.